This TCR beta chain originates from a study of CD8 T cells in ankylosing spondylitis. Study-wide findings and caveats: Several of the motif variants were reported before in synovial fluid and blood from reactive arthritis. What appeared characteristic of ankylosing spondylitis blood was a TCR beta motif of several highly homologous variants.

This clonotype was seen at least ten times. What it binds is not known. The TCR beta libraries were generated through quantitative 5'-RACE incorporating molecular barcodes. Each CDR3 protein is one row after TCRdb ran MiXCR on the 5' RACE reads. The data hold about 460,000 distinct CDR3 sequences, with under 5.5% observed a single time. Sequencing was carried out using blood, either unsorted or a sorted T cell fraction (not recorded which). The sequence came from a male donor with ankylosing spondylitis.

Here the CDR3 DNA reads TGTGCCAGCAGCCAAGATGGGCGGTCTAATGAAAAACTGTTTTTT. Amino acids: CASSQDGRSNEKLFF. This chain connects TRBV4-2 to TRBJ1-4; no reliable D call. The V end lost 0 bases, the J end lost 3 bases, and 8 bases lay between the germline ends. The germline V gene encodes CDR1 LGHNA and CDR2 YNFKEQ. CDR3 length equals 15 residues.